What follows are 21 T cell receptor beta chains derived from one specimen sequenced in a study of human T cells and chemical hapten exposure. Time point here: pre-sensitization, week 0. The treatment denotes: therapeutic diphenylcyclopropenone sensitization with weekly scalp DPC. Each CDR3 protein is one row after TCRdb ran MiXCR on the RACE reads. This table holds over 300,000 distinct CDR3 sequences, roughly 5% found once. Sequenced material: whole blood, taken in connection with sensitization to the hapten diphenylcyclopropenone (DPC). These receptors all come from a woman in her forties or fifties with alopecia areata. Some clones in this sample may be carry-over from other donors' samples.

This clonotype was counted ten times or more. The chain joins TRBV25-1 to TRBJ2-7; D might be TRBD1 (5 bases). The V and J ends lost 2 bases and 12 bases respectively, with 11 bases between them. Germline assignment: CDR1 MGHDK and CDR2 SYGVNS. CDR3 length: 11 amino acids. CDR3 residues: CASSEAQGWYF. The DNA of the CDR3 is TGTGCCAGCAGTGAAGCCCAGGGATGGTACTTC.

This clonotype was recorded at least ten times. Here the CDR3 DNA reads TGTGCCAGCAGCCAAGTACAGGGTGCAGATACGCAGTATTTT. Its protein product is CASSQVQGADTQYF. This sequence joins TRBV4-2 and TRBJ2-3; the D gene is possibly TRBD1 (6 bases). V was cut by 1 base and J by 4 bases, with 9 bases left in between. Germline CDR1 and CDR2: LGHNA and YNFKEQ. This CDR3 comprises 14 residues.

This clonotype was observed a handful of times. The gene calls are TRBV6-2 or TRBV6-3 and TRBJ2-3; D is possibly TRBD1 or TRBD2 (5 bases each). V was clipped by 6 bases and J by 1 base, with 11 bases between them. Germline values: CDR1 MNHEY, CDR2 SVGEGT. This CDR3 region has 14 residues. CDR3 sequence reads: CASRPRDGTDTQYF. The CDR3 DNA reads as TGTGCCAGCAGACCCCGGGACGGCACAGATACGCAGTATTTT.

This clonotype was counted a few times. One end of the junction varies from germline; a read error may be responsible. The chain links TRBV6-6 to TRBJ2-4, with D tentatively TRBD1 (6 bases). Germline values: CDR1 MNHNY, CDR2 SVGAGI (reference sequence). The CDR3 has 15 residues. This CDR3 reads CASSYYRDPKNIQYF. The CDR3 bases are TGTGCCAGCAGCTACTACAGGGATCCCAAAAACATTCAGTACTTC.

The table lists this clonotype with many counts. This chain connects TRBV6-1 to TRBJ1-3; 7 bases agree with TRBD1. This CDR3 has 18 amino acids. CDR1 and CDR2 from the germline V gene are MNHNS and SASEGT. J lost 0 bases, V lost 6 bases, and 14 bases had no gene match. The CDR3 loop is CASSSTHGDSGSGNTIYF. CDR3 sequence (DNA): TGTGCCAGCAGCTCTACCCATGGGGACAGCGGCTCTGGAAACACCATATATTTT.

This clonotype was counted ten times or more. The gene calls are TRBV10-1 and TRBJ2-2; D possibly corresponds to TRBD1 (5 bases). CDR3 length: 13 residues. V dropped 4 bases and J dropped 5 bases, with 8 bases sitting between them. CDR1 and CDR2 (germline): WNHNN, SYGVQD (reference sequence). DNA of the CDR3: TGCGCCAGCAGTGGGGGCCGGACCGGGGAGCTGTTTTTT. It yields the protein CASSGGRTGELFF.

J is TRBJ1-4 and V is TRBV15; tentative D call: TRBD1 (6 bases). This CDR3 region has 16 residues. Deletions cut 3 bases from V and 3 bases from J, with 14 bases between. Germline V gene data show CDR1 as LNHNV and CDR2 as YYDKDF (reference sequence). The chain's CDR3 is CATSRARTAPNEKLFF. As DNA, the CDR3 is TGTGCCACCAGCAGGGCCCGGACAGCTCCTAATGAAAAACTGTTTTTT. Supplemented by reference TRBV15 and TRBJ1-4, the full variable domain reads DAMVIQNPRYQVTQFGKPVTLSCSQTLNHNVMYWYQQKSSQAPKLLFHYYDKDFNNEADTPDNFQSRRPNTSFCFLDIRSPGLGDTAMYLCATSRARTAPNEKLFFGSGTQLSVL.

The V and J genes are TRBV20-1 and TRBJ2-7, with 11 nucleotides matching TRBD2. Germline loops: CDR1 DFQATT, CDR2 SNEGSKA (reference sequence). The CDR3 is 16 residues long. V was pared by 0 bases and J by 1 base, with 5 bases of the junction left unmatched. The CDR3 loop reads CSARDGTSGRSYEQYF. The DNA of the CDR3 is TGCAGTGCTAGAGATGGGACTAGCGGTCGATCCTACGAGCAGTACTTC.

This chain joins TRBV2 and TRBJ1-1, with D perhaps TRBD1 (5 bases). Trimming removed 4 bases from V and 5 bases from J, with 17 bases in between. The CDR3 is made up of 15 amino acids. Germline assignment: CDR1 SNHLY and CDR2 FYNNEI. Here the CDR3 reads CASSAISPGRTEAFF. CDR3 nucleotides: TGTGCCAGCAGTGCTATCTCGCCAGGGCGGACTGAAGCTTTCTTT.

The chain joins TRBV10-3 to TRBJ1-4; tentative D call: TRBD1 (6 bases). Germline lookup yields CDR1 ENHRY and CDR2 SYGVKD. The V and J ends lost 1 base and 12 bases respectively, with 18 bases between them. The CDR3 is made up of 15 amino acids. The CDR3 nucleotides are TGTGCCATCAGTGAGTTCCGGGGGGCCCCCCTACAACTGTTTTTT. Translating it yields CAISEFRGAPLQLFF.

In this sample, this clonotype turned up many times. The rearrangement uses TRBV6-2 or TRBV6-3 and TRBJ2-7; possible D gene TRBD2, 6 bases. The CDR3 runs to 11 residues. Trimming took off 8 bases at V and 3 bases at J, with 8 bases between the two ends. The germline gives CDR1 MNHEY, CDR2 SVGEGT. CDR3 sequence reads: CASRDFYEQYF. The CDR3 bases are TGTGCCAGCCGGGACTTCTACGAGCAGTACTTC.

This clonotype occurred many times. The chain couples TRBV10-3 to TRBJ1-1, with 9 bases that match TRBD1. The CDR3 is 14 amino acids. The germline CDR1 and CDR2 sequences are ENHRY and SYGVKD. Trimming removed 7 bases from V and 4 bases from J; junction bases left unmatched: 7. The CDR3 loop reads CAITQDRGGTEAFF. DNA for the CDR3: TGTGCCATCACCCAGGACAGGGGAGGCACTGAAGCTTTCTTT.

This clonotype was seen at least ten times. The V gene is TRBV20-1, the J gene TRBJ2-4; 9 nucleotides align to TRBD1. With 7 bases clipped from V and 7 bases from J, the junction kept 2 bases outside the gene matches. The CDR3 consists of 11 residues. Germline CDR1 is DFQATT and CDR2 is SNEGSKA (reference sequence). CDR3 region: CSGDRENIQYF. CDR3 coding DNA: TGCAGTGGGGACAGGGAGAACATTCAGTACTTC.

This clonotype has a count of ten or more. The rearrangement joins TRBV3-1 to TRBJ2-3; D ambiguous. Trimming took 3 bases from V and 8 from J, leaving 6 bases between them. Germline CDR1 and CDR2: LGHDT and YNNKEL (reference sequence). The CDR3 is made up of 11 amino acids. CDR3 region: CASSQEGTQYF. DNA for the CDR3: TGTGCCAGCAGCCAGGAAGGTACGCAGTATTTT.

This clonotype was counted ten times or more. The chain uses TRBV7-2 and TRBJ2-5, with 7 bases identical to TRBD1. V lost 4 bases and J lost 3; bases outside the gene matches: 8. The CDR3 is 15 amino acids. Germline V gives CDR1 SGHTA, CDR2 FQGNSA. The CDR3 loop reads CASSSRDSGKETQYF. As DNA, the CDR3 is TGTGCCAGCAGCTCCCGGGACAGTGGGAAAGAGACCCAGTACTTC.

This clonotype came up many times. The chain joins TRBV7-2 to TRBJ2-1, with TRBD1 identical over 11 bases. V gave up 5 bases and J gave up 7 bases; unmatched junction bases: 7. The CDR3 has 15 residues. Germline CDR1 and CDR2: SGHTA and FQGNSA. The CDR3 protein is CASSPGQGAGNEQFF. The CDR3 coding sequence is TGTGCCAGCAGCCCTGGACAGGGGGCGGGGAATGAGCAGTTCTTC. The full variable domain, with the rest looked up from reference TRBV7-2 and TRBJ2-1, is GAGVSQSPSNKVTEKGKDVELRCDPISGHTALYWYRQSLGQGLEFLIYFQGNSAPDKSGLPSDRFSAERTGGSVSTLTIQRTQQEDSAVYLCASSPGQGAGNEQFFGPGTRLTVL.

CDR3 amino acids: CASSTRTGVRETQYF. The CDR3 coding sequence is TGTGCCAGCAGTACCCGAACAGGGGTTCGAGAGACCCAGTACTTC. V gene TRBV28 combines with J gene TRBJ2-5, with 7 bases lining up with TRBD1. The CDR3 is 15 residues long. Looked up from germline, CDR1 is MDHEN and CDR2 is SYDVKM. The V and J ends lost 5 bases and 4 bases, in that order; junction bases with no gene match: 10.

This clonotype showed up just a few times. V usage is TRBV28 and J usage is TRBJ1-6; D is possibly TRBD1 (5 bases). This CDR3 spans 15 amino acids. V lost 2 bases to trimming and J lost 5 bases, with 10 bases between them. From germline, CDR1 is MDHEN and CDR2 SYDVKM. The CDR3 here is CASSLPGINNSPLHF. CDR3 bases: TGTGCCAGCAGTTTACCAGGGATAAATAATTCACCCCTCCACTTT.

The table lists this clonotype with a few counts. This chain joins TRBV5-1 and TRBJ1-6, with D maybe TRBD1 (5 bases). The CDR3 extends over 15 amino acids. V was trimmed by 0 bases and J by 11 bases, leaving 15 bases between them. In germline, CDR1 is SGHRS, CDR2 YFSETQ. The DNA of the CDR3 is TGCGCCAGCAGCTTGGAGGGGCCTACCGTTACACCCCTCCACTTT. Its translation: CASSLEGPTVTPLHF.

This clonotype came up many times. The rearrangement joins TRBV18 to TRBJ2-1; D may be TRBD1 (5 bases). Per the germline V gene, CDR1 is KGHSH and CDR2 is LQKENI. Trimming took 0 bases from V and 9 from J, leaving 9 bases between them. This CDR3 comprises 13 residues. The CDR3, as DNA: TGTGCCAGCTCACCACCGGGGCAGAGTGAGCAGTTCTTC. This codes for CASSPPGQSEQFF.

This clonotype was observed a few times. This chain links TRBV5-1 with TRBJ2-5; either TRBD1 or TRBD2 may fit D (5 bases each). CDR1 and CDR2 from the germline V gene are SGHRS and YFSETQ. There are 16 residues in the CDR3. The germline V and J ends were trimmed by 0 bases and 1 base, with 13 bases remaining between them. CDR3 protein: CASSLGDGLFQETQYF. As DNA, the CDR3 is TGCGCCAGCAGCTTGGGGGACGGCCTCTTCCAAGAGACCCAGTACTTC.